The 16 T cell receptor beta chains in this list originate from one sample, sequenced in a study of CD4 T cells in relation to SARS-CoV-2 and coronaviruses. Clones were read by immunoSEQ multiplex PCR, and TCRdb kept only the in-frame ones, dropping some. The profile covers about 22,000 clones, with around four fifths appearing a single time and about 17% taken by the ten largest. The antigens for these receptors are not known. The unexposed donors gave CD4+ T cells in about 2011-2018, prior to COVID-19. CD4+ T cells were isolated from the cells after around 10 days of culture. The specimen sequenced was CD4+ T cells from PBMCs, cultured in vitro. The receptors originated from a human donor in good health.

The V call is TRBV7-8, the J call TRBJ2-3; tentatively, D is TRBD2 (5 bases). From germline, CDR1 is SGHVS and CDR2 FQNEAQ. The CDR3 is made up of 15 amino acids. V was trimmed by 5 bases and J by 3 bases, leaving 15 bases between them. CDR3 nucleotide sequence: TGTGCCAGCAGCCCCTCCGGGATTCTTACAGATACGCAGTATTTT. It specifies CASSPSGILTDTQYF.

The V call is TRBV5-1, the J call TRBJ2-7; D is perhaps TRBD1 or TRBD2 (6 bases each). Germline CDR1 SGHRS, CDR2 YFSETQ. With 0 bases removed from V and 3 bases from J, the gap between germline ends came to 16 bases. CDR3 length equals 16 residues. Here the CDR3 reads CASSLDGLQGLYEQYF. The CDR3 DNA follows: TGCGCCAGCAGCTTGGACGGCTTACAGGGACTCTACGAGCAGTACTTC.

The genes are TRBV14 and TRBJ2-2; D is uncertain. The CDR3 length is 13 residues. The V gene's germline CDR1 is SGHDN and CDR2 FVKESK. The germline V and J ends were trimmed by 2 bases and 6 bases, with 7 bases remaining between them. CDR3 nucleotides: TGTGCCAGCAGCCAACGCAGAGCCGGGGAGCTGTTTTTT. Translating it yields CASSQRRAGELFF.

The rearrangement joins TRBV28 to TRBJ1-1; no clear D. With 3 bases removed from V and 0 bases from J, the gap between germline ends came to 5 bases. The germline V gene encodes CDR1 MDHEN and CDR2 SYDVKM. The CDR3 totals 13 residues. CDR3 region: CASSFRLNTEAFF. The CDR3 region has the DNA TGTGCCAGCAGTTTCCGTCTGAACACTGAAGCTTTCTTT.

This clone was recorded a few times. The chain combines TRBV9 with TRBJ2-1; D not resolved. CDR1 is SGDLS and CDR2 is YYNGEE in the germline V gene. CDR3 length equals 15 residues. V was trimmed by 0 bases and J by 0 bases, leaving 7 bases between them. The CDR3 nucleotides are TGTGCCAGCAGCGTAGATGGCAACTCCTACAATGAGCAGTTCTTC. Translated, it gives CASSVDGNSYNEQFF. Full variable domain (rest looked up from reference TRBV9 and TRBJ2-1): DSGVTQTPKHLITATGQRVTLRCSPRSGDLSVYWYQQSLDQGLQFLIQYYNGEERAKGNILERFSAQQFPDLHSELNLSSLELGDSALYFCASSVDGNSYNEQFFGPGTRLTVL.

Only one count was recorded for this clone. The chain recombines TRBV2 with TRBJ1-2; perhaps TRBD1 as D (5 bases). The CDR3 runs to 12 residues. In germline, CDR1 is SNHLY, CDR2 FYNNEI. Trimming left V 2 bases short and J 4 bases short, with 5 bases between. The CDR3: CASSERGYGYTF. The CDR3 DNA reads TGTGCCAGCAGTGAAAGGGGCTATGGCTACACCTTC.

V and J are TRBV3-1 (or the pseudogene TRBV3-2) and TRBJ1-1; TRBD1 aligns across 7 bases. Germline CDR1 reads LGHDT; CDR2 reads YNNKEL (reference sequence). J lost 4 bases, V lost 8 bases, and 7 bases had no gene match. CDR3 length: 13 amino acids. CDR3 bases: TGTGCCAGCTCACAGGGGTGGACCACTGAAGCTTTCTTT. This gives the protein CASSQGWTTEAFF.

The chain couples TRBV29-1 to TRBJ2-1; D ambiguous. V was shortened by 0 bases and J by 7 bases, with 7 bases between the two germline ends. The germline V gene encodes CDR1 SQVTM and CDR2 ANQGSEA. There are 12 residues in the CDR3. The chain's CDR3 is CSVEDRANEQFF. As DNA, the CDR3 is TGCAGCGTTGAAGATCGGGCTAATGAGCAGTTCTTC.

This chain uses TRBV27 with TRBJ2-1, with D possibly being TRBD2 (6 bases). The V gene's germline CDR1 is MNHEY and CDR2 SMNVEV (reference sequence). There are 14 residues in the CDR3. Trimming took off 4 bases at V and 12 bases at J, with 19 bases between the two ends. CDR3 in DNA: TGTGCCAGCAGTTGGGGGGAAGGAGTGTTAGGGCAGTTCTTC. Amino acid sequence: CASSWGEGVLGQFF.

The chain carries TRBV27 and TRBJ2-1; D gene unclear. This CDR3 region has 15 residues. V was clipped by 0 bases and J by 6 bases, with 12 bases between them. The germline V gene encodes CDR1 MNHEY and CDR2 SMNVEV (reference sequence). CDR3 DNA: TGTGCCAGCAGTTTATCGGGGATGAGTTTCAATGAGCAGTTCTTC. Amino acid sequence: CASSLSGMSFNEQFF.

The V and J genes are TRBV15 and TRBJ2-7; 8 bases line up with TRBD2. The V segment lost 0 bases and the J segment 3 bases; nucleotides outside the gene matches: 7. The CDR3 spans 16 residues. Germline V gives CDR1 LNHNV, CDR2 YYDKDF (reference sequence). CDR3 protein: CATSRDLASGYYEQYF. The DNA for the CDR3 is TGTGCCACCAGCAGAGATCTTGCTAGCGGGTACTACGAGCAGTACTTC.

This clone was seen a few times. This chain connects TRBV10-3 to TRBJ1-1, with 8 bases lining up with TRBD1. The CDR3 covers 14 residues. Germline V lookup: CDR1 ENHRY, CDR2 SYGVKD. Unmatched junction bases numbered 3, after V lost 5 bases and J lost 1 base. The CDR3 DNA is TGTGCCATCAGTTACAGGGGGAAGAACACTGAAGCTTTCTTT. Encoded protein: CAISYRGKNTEAFF.

This CDR3 is CASSVSSTGFSSYEQYF. CDR3 nucleotides: TGTGCCAGCAGCGTTTCATCAACCGGATTTAGCTCCTACGAGCAGTACTTC. V usage is TRBV9 and J usage is TRBJ2-7, with unresolved D. V dropped 2 bases and J dropped 0 bases, with 18 bases sitting between them. Germline V lookup: CDR1 SGDLS, CDR2 YYNGEE. The CDR3 totals 17 residues. Drawing the rest from reference TRBV9 and TRBJ2-7, the complete variable domain is DSGVTQTPKHLITATGQRVTLRCSPRSGDLSVYWYQQSLDQGLQFLIQYYNGEERAKGNILERFSAQQFPDLHSELNLSSLELGDSALYFCASSVSSTGFSSYEQYFGPGTRLTVT.

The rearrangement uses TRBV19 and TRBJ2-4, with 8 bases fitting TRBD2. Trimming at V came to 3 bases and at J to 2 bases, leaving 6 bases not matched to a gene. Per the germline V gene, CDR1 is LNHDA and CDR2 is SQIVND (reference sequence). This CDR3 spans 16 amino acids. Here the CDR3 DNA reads TGTGCCAGTAGTATGTGGCGGGAGGAGTCCAAAAACATTCAGTACTTC. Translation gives CASSMWREESKNIQYF.

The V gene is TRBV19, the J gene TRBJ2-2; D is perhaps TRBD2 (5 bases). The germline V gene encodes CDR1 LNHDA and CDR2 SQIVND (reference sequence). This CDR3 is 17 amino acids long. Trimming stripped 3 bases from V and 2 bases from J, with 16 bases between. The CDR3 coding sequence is TGTGCCAGTAGTATTCCCCCCAGCGGACGAAACACCGGGGAGCTGTTTTTT. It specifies CASSIPPSGRNTGELFF. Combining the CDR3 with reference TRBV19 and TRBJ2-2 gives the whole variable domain DGGITQSPKYLFRKEGQNVTLSCEQNLNHDAMYWYRQDPGQGLRLIYYSQIVNDFQKGDIAEGYSVSREKKESFPLTVTSAQKNPTAFYLCASSIPPSGRNTGELFFGEGSRLTVL.

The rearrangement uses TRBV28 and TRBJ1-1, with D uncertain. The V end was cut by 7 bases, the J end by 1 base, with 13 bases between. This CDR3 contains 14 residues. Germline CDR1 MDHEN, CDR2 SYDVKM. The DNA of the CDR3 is TGTGCCAGCACCAACAGCGCTCGGAACACTGAAGCTTTCTTT. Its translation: CASTNSARNTEAFF. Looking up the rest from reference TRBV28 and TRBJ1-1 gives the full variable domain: DVKVTQSSRYLVKRTGEKVFLECVQDMDHENMFWYRQDPGLGLRLIYFSYDVKMKEKGDIPEGYSVSREKKERFSLILESASTNQTSMYLCASTNSARNTEAFFGQGTRLTVV.